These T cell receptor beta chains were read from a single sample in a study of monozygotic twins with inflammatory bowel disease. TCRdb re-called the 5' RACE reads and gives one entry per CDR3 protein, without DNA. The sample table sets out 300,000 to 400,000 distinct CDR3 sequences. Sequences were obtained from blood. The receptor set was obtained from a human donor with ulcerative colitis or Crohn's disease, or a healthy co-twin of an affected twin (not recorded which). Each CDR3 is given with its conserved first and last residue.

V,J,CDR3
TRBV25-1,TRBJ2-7,CASSGALRREQYF
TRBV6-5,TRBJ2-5,CASSYGTGGRETQYF
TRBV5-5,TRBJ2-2,CASSPTLGRGLTGELFF
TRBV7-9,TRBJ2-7,CASSLSPAYYEQYF
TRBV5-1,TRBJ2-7,CASSFPGSDEQYF
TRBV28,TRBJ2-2,CASSFRGGPSLEGELFF
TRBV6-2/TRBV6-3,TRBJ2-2,CASSQARAANTGELFF
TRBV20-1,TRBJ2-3,CSASHFGNTDTQYF
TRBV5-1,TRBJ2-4,CASSQNLAKNIQYF
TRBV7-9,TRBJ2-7,CASSLRDYEQYF
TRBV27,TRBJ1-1,CASSPRIAFTNTEAFF
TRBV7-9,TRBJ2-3,CASSLGFPGTDTQYF
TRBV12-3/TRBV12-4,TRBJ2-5,CASSPLAGGETQYF
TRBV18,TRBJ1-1,CASSPMNEAFF
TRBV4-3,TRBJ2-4,CASSQGGSVRGNIQYF
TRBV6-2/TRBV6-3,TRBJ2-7,CASSYIPWEGGPYEQYF
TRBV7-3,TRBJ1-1,CASSPTRGGAEAFF
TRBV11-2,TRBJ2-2,CASSHYIAGDFTGELFF
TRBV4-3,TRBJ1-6,CASSRDRGWDSPLHF
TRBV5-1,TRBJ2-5,CASSLAGAQETQYF
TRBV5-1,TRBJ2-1,CASSRTYNEQFF
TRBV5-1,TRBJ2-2,CASIGQGNTGELFF
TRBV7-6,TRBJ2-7,CASSPLYRGPSYEQYF
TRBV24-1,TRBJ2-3,CATSDPTRQGGADTQYF
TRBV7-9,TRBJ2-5,CASSLAQLIKETQYF
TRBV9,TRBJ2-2,CASSVRGGRETGELFF
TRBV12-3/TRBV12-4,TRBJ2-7,CASSNYRGPYEQYF
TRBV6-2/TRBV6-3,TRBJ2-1,CASRQTSGGAAGYNEQFF
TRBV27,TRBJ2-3,CASSSLFTDTQYF
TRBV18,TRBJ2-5,CASSPPHREETQYF
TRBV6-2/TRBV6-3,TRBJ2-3,CASRPRPSGVGDTQYF
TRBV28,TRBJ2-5,CATNTPKNIQQETQYF
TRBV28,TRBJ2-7,CASSLVEDGGGEQYF
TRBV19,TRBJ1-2,CASDQGYGYTF
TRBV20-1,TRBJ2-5,CSARGRPQGPSETQYF
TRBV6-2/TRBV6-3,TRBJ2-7,CASSYVRGLAGRRSSYEQYF
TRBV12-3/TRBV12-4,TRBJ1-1,CASGRGGITEAFF
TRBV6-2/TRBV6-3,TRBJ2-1,CASSYALGLGEQFF
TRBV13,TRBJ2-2,CASSLLGGGLGGELFF
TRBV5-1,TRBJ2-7,CASSSTGQGLGSEQYF
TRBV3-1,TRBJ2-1,CASSQAVGVQSKYNEQFF
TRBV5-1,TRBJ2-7,CASSSISGVGEQYF
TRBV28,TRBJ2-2,CASSFITEMTGELFF
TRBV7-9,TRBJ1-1,CASLGADTEAFF
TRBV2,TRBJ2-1,CASSEAGRTGGNEQFF
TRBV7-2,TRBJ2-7,CASSLDSRGGLDEQYF
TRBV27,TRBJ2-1,CASSFSAGGNIEQFF
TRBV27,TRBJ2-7,CASSLTGTYYEQYF
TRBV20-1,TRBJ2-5,CSAEVAGGQETQYF
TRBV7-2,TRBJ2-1,CASSSDGPGQFF
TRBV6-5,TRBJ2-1,CASSYGQSSYNEQFF
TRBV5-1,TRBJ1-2,CASSLGTGNNGYTF
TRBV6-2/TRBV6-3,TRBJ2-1,CASKRGGNEQFF
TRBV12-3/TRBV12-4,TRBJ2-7,CASRSGAIYEQYF
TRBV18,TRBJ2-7,CASSPKSGQGAYEQYF
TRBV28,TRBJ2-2,CASSPWGELFF
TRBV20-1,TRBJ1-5,CSARDRRRGASQPQHF
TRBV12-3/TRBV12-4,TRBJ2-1,CASSSQLAGAGEQFF
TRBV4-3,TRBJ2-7,CASSQDRGEAYEQYF